The entry below gives a single TCR beta chain sequence along with its context. As yet, its antigen is unknown. This specimen belongs to a study of T-cell reconstitution after alpha-beta-depleted transplantation in children. V shed 0 bases and J 0 bases; nucleotides not matched to a gene: 4. The CDR3 length is 18 residues. Germline V lookup: CDR1 MNHEY, CDR2 SVGEGT. Study findings and constraints: Newly made T cells mostly supplied T-cell counts and diversity one year after transplant. Diversity of TCRbeta at day 60 was high in some patients, arising from surviving recipient T cells and thymic progenitors. Several hundred expanded graft clones reportedly gave rise to the alpha-beta T cells present about two months after transplant.

Preparation of the TCRbeta library used unique molecular identifiers. TCRdb reanalysed the PCR reads using MiXCR and keeps one entry per CDR3 protein. The sample yields 500,000 to 750,000 distinct CDR3 sequences, 27% seen once. The V and J genes are TRBV6-2 or TRBV6-3 and TRBJ2-3, with 12 nucleotides matching TRBD2. The sample was PBMCs, taken before TCRalphabeta/CD19-depleted stem cell transplant. This clonotype was obtained from a boy in the first two years of life with Wiskott-Aldrich syndrome, due to receive a stem cell transplant. The chain's CDR3 is CASSYSAGTSGSTDTQYF. CDR3 nucleotides: TGTGCCAGCAGTTACTCTGCAGGGACTAGCGGGAGCACAGATACGCAGTATTTT.